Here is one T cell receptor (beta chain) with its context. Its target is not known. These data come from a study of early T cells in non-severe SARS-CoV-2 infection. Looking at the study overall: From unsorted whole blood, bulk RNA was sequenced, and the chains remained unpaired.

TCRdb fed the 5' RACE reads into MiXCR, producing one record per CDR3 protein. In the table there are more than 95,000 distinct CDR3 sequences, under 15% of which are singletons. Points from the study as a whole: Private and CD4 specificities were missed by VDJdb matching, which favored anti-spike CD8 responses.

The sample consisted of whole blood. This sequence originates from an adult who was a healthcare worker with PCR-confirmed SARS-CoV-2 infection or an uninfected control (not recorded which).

The CDR3 is CSASLALAGGNTFNEQFF. CDR3 in DNA: TGCAGTGCTAGTCTGGCCCTAGCGGGGGGGAACACCTTCAATGAGCAGTTCTTC. This chain connects TRBV20-1 to TRBJ2-1; 12 nucleotides align to TRBD2. The germline gives CDR1 DFQATT, CDR2 SNEGSKA (reference sequence). The length of the CDR3 is 18 residues. With V trimmed by 3 bases and J by 6 bases, 15 bases remained unmatched.